This is a list of T cell receptor beta chains from one sample in a study of blood T cell repertoires in COVID-19. Clones were sequenced by immunoSEQ multiplex PCR, and TCRdb holds only the in-frame ones, with some missing. The sample lists hundreds of thousands of clones; 88% were seen once. The sequencing sample was made of peripheral blood. These receptors came from an elderly man with acute or convalescent COVID-19. The CDR3 runs from the conserved cysteine through the conserved F or W. D genes are given only for firm matches. Expanded clones are given a class, and other clones once, few, many or no size at all.

.,TRBJ2-2,TRBD1,TRBV3-1/TRBV3-2,TGTGCCAGCAGCCAAGATGCTAACAGGGGTAGGACCGGGGAGCTGTTTTTT,CASSQDANRGRTGELFF
.,TRBJ2-1,TRBD2,TRBV4-2,TGTGCCAGCAGCCAAGAGGTGTTCCTAGCGGGGGGCTCCCTCTCCTACAATGAGCAGTTCTTC,CASSQEVFLAGGSLSYNEQFF
.,TRBJ1-2,.,TRBV2,TGTGCCAGCAGTCCTGTGGGTTTTACTACGATCTATGGCTACACCTTC,CASSPVGFTTIYGYTF
.,TRBJ2-2,.,TRBV5-4,TGTGCCAGCAGTACAGGCACCGGGGAGCTGTTTTTT,CASSTGTGELFF
.,TRBJ1-4,.,TRBV7-2,TGTGCCAGCAGCTTAGAGCTTAATGAAAAACTGTTTTTT,CASSLELNEKLFF
.,TRBJ1-3,TRBD1,TRBV5-1,TGCGCCAGCAGCCGCGACAGGGCTGGAAACACCATATATTTT,CASSRDRAGNTIYF
.,TRBJ2-7,.,TRBV7-9,TGTGCCAGCAGCTTAAGAACAGGGGCCGGGGGGCAGTACTTC,CASSLRTGAGGQYF
.,TRBJ2-1,.,TRBV6-5,TGTGCCAGCAGTTACTCGGCGGAGAAAGCCAATGAGCAGTTCTTC,CASSYSAEKANEQFF
.,TRBJ2-5,TRBD1,TRBV5-1,TGCGCCAGCAGCTTTGACAGGGTGAAGACCCAGTACTTC,CASSFDRVKTQYF
few,TRBJ2-2,TRBD1,TRBV28,TGTGCCAGCAGAGAGAACAGGGGCCGGACCGGGGAGCTGTTTTTT,CASRENRGRTGELFF
.,TRBJ1-3,.,TRBV3-1/TRBV3-2,TGTGCCAGCAGCCAAAGGGCGGGAGGGGACACCATATATTTT,CASSQRAGGDTIYF
.,TRBJ2-3,TRBD2,TRBV11-2,TGTGCCAGCAGCTCCGGACTAGCGGGGCCCACAGATACGCAGTATTTT,CASSSGLAGPTDTQYF
.,TRBJ2-7,TRBD1,TRBV18,TGTGCCAGCTCACCACGCGACAGGGACCCCTGGGACGAGCAGTACTTC,CASSPRDRDPWDEQYF
.,TRBJ2-1,.,TRBV29-1,TGCAGCGTTGAATGGCTCTCAAATGAGCAGTTCTTC,CSVEWLSNEQFF
.,TRBJ2-5,.,TRBV20-1,TGCAGTGCTGTAGACCAAGAGACCCAGTACTTC,CSAVDQETQYF
.,TRBJ2-7,.,TRBV9,TGTGCCAGCAGCGTAGGGAGGGCGGGTCTCTACGAGCAGTACTTC,CASSVGRAGLYEQYF
once,TRBJ1-2,TRBD1,TRBV6-6,TGTGCCAGCAGGGGACAGGGGCACAACTATGGCTACACCTTC,CASRGQGHNYGYTF
.,TRBJ2-7,.,TRBV13,TGTGCCAGCAGTACAGGGATCTCCTACGAGCAGTACTTC,CASSTGISYEQYF
.,TRBJ2-2,.,TRBV6-5,TGTGCCAGCAGTTACGGGGGGATCCGCGCCGGGGAGCTGTTTTTT,CASSYGGIRAGELFF
.,TRBJ1-2,TRBD1,TRBV7-2,TGTGCCAGCAGCCATGACAGGGCCTATGGCTACACCTTC,CASSHDRAYGYTF
.,TRBJ2-3,.,TRBV2,TGTGCCAGCAGTGTCCAGCGGTCTAGCACAGATACGCAGTATTTT,CASSVQRSSTDTQYF
.,TRBJ2-5,.,TRBV21-1,TGTGCCAGCAGCGGGGGACAGGGGGCCGAGACCCAGTACTTC,CASSGGQGAETQYF
few,TRBJ1-2,TRBD1,TRBV19,TGTGCCAGTAGTATTTACCTGGAGACAGGGTTAGGCTACACCTTC,CASSIYLETGLGYTF
.,TRBJ2-7,.,TRBV12-3/TRBV12-4,TGTGCCAGCAGTTTAATCCCGGGCTACGAGCAGTACTTC,CASSLIPGYEQYF
.,TRBJ2-7,.,TRBV28,TGTGCCAGCAGTTGCAGGGAATCCGACTCCTACGAGCAGTACTTC,CASSCRESDSYEQYF
.,TRBJ2-5,TRBD2,TRBV19,TGTGCCAGTAGTATACTGGGACTAGCGGGGGAGACCCAGTACTTC,CASSILGLAGETQYF
.,TRBJ2-2,TRBD2,TRBV19,TGTGCCAGTAGTAAGATGGGGGGGGACACCGGGGAGCTGTTTTTT,CASSKMGGDTGELFF
few,TRBJ1-4,TRBD1,TRBV5-1,TGCGCCAGCAGCCTGGGACAGGGAACAACTAATGAAAAACTGTTTTTT,CASSLGQGTTNEKLFF
.,TRBJ2-1,TRBD2,TRBV24-1,TGTGCCACCAGTGATTTCGGGACTAGCGGGAGTCACCCCTACAATGAGCAGTTCTTC,CATSDFGTSGSHPYNEQFF
.,TRBJ1-5,TRBD1,TRBV18,TGTGCCAGCTCACCGACAGGGACAGAGAATCAGCCCCAGCATTTT,CASSPTGTENQPQHF
.,TRBJ2-5,TRBD2,TRBV14,TGTGCCAGCAGCCAACACCGACTAGCGGGGGGGCGAGAGACCCAGTACTTC,CASSQHRLAGGRETQYF
.,TRBJ1-5,.,TRBV7-8,TGTGCCAGCAGCTTAGGGGGGGGGACTTGGCCCCAGCATTTT,CASSLGGGTWPQHF
few,TRBJ1-5,.,TRBV7-8,TGTGCCAGCAGCTTAGACCGTCGGGATTATAGCAATCAGCCCCAGCATTTT,CASSLDRRDYSNQPQHF
.,TRBJ1-4,.,TRBV15,TGTGCCACCAGCATATTCCGGGGGAATGAAAAACTGTTTTTT,CATSIFRGNEKLFF
.,TRBJ1-1,.,TRBV12-3/TRBV12-4,TGTGCCAGCAGGAGATGGACTGAAGCTTTCTTT,CASRRWTEAFF
.,TRBJ1-3,.,TRBV12-3/TRBV12-4,TGTGCCGGAGGAGGGGACGATGGAAACACCATATATTTT,CAGGGDDGNTIYF
.,TRBJ2-1,.,TRBV5-4,TGTGCCAGCAGCCTGAATCCGGTGATCTCCCCGGAGCAGTTCTTC,CASSLNPVISPEQFF
.,TRBJ2-3,TRBD2,TRBV28,TGTGCCAGTCTAGCGGGAGGGCCGCGCACAGATACGCAGTATTTT,CASLAGGPRTDTQYF
.,TRBJ1-1,.,TRBV19,TGTGCCAGTAGTATCCGTAAGACGGCAGGGTTGAACACTGAAGCTTTCTTT,CASSIRKTAGLNTEAFF
.,TRBJ2-5,TRBD1,TRBV11-2,TGTGCCAGCAGCTTAGATAGGACAGGGATCCTCCAAGAGACCCAGTACTTC,CASSLDRTGILQETQYF
.,TRBJ1-1,.,TRBV12-5,TGTGCTAGTGGCCTCGAGGACACTGAAGCTTTCTTT,CASGLEDTEAFF